Included here is one T cell receptor (beta chain) sequence, with context. No antigen is known for it. The data derive from a study of T cell responses to AZD1222 COVID-19 vaccine. Repertoires were generated with immunoSEQ multiplex PCR, while TCRdb's copy carries only in-frame clones and drops some. This table holds around 94,000 clones, more than 70% found once. General observations from the study: Repertoires in all cases were sampled only once the peak T cell response had passed. Once two AZD1222 doses were given, Spike-specific TCR breadth and depth went up. Donors skewed white British and female; clonal diversity was possibly underestimated.

Trimming shortened V by 2 bases and J by 4 bases, and 9 bases separated the two germline ends. This CDR3 comprises 14 residues. The sequencing here drew on peripheral blood, taken on day 0 of AZD1222 vaccination. The clonotype comes from an adult in good health. This chain links TRBV23-1 with TRBJ1-3; D unclear. TRBV23-1 is known as an ORF, though its function is uncertain. CDR3 in DNA: TGCGCCAGCAGTCAACCCAGACTCGGAAACACCATATATTTT. Translating it yields CASSQPRLGNTIYF.